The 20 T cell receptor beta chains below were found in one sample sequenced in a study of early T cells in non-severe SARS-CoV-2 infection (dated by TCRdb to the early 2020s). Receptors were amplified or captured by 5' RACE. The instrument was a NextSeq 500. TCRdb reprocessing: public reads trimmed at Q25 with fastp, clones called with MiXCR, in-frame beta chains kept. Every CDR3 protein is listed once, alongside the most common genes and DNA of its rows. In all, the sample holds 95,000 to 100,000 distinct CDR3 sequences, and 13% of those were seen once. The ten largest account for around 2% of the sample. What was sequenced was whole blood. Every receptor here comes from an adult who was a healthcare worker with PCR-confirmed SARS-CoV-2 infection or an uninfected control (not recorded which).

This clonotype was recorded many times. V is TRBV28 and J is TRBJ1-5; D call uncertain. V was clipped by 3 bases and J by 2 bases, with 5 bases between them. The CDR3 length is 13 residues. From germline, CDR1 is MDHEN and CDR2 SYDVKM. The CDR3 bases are TGTGCCAGCAGTTTTTTGGGCAATCAGCCCCAGCATTTT. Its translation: CASSFLGNQPQHF. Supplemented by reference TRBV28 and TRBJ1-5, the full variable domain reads DVKVTQSSRYLVKRTGEKVFLECVQDMDHENMFWYRQDPGLGLRLIYFSYDVKMKEKGDIPEGYSVSREKKERFSLILESASTNQTSMYLCASSFLGNQPQHFGDGTRLSIL.

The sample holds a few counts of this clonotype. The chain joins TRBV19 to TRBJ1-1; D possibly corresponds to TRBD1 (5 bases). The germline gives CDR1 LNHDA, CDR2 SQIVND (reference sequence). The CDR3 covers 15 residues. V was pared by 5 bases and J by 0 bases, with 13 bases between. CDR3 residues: CASSFPGLLNTEAFF. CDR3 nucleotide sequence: TGTGCCAGTAGTTTCCCGGGACTTTTGAACACTGAAGCTTTCTTT. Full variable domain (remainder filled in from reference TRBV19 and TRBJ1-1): DGGITQSPKYLFRKEGQNVTLSCEQNLNHDAMYWYRQDPGQGLRLIYYSQIVNDFQKGDIAEGYSVSREKKESFPLTVTSAQKNPTAFYLCASSFPGLLNTEAFFGQGTRLTVV.

The CDR3 bases are TGCGCCAGCAGCTTGGAGGGGAGCTCCTACAATGAGCAGTTCTTC. It specifies CASSLEGSSYNEQFF. V usage is TRBV5-1 and J usage is TRBJ2-1; D is possibly TRBD1 or TRBD2 (5 bases each). This CDR3 comprises 15 residues. Germline CDR1 is SGHRS and CDR2 is YFSETQ. V shed 0 bases and J shed 0 bases, with 7 bases lying between them.

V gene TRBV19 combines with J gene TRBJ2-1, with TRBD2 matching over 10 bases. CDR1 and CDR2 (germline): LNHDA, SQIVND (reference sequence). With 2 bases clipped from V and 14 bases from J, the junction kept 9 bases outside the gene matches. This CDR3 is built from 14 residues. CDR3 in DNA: TGTGCCAGTAGTATAAGAGAGAGGACTAGCGGCAAGTTCTTC. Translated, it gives CASSIRERTSGKFF.

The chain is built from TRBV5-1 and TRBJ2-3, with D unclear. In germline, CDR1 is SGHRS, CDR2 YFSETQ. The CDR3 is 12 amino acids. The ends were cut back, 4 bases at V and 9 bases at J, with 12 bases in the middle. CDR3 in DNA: TGCGCCAGCAGCGTCCACCAGGAGACGCAGTATTTT. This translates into CASSVHQETQYF.

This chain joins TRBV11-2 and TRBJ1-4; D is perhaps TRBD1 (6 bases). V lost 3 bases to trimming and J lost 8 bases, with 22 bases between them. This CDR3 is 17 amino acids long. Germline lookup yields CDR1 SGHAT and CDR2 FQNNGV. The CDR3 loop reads CASSFPISGRGGEKLFF. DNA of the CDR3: TGTGCCAGCAGCTTTCCCATTTCCGGCAGGGGCGGCGAAAAACTGTTTTTT.

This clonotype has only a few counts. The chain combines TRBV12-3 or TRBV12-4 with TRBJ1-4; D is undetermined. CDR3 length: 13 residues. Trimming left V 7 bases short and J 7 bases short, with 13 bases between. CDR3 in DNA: TGTGCCAGCAAACCGTCGGCGGGTGAAAAACTGTTTTTT. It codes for CASKPSAGEKLFF.

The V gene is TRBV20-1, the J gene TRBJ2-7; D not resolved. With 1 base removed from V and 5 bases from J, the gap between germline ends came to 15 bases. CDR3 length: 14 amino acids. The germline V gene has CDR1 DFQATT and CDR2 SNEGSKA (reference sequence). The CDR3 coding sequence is TGCAGTGCTAGAGGCAGGTTAGCTTTAGACGAGCAGTACTTC. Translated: CSARGRLALDEQYF.

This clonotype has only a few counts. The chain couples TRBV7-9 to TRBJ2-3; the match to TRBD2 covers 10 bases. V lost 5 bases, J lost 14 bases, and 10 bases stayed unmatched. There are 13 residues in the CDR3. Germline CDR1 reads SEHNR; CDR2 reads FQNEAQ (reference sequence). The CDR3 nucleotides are TGTGCCAGCAGCATAACTAGCGGGGAACGAGGGTATTTT. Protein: CASSITSGERGYF.

Written as DNA, the CDR3 is TGCAGTGCTAGGGCTGTTGTTGAGACTAGCGGGTTCGGCGAGCAGTACTTC. This translates into CSARAVVETSGFGEQYF. The V call is TRBV20-1, the J call TRBJ2-7; 10 bases are a match to TRBD2. Trimming took 3 bases from V and 6 from J; bases not matched to a gene: 17. From germline, CDR1 is DFQATT and CDR2 SNEGSKA (reference sequence). This CDR3 has 17 residues.

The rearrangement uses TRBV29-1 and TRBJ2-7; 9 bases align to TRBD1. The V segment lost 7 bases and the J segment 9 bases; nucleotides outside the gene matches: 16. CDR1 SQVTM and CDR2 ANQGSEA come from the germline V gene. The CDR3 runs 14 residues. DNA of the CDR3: TGCAGCGCTGTGGCAAAGGGACAGGGACTCGGGCAGTACTTC. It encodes CSAVAKGQGLGQYF.

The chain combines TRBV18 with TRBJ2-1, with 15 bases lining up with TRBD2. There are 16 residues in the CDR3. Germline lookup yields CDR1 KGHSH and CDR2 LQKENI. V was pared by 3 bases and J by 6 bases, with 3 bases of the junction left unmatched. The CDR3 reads CASSPGLAGGGNEQFF. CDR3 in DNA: TGTGCCAGCTCACCCGGACTAGCGGGGGGGGGCAATGAGCAGTTCTTC.

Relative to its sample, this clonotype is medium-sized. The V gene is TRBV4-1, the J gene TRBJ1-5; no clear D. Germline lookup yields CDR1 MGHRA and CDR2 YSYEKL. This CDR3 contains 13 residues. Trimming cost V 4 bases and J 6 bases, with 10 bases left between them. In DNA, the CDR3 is TGCGCCAGCAGCCCCGAGGGAACTCAGCCCCAGCATTTT. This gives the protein CASSPEGTQPQHF.

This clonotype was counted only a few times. CDR3 in amino acids: CASSLDGGRQETQYF. The CDR3 DNA reads TGTGCCAGCAGCCTCGACGGGGGGCGCCAAGAGACCCAGTACTTC. The chain combines TRBV11-2 with TRBJ2-5; D perhaps matches TRBD2 (7 bases). CDR1 and CDR2 (germline): SGHAT, FQNNGV. The V end lost 5 bases, the J end lost 1 base, and 14 bases lay between the germline ends. The CDR3 covers 15 residues.

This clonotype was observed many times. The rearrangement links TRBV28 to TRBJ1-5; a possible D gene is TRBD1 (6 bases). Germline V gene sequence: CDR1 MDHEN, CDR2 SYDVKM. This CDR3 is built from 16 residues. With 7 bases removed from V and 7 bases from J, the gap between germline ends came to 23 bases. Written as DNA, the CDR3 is TGTGCCAGCATTCAGGACAGTCTTGTTTTAAAGCAGCCCCAGCATTTT. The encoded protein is CASIQDSLVLKQPQHF.

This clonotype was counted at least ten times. DNA of the CDR3: TGCAGCGCGAGACGAACAGATACGCAGTATTTT. Protein: CSARRTDTQYF. The J gene is TRBJ2-3, the V gene TRBV29-1; D uncertain. Trimming left V 7 bases short and J 3 bases short, with 8 bases between. CDR3 size: 11 residues. Germline assignment: CDR1 SQVTM and CDR2 ANQGSEA.

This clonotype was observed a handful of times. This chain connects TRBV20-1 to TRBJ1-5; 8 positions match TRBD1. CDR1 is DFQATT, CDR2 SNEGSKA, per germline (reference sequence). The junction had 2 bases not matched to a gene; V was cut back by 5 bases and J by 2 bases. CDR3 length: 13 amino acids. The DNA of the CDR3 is TGCAGTGCTGGGACAGGTGGCAATCAGCCCCAGCATTTT. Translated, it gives CSAGTGGNQPQHF.

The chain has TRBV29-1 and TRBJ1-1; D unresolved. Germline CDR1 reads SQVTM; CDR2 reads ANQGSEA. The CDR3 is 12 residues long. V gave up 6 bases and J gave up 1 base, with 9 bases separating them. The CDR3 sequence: CSVGDRNTEAFF. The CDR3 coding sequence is TGCAGCGTCGGTGACCGGAACACTGAAGCTTTCTTT. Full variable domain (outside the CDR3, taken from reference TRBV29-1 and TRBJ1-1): SAVISQKPSRDICQRGTSLTIQCQVDSQVTMMFWYRQQPGQSLTLIATANQGSEATYESGFVIDKFPISRPNLTFSTLTVSNMSPEDSSIYLCSVGDRNTEAFFGQGTRLTVV.

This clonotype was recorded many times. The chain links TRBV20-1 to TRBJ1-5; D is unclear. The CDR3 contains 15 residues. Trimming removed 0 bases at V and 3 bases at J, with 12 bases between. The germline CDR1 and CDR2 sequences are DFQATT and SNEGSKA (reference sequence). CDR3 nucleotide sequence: TGCAGTGCTAGAGATTTGTGGGCCCCCAATCAGCCCCAGCATTTT. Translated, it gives CSARDLWAPNQPQHF.

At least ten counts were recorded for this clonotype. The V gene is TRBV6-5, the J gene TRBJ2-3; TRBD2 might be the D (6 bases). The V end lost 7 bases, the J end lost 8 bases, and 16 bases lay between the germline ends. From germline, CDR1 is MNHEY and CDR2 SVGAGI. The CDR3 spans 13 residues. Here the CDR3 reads CASTPEGDGTQYF. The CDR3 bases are TGTGCCAGCACTCCGGAGGGTGACGGTACGCAGTATTTT.